This TCR beta chain was sequenced for a study of tissue T cells after allogeneic stem cell transplantation. Study-level findings and limits: Tissue-detected TCR repertoire was only partly captured by blood and spleen T cells. Anatomically similar tissues had similar TCR repertoires within each patient. Motif-based clustering found tissue-specific repertoire signatures shared across patients, though few clones were shared.

The assay was immunoSEQ multiplex PCR, and TCRdb's table has in-frame clones only and misses some. The sample holds 40,000 to 60,000 clones, 65% to 80% seen once. Concerning this clone itself: What it recognizes is unknown. Gene names denote mouse genes. Read sequence stops 1 residue before the CDR3 end, and the germline J gene provides the missing end.

Trimming left V 6 bases short and J 0 bases short, with 13 bases between. The CDR3 is 15 residues long. Germline V gene data show CDR1 as SGHND and CDR2 as FRSKSL. V is TRBV15 and J is TRBJ2-5; weak D call: TRBD2 (5 bases). This sequence originates from a pool of C57BL/6 mice in good health. Material: sorted cells pooled from one or two spleens. The CDR3 DNA, read in part, is TGTGCCAGCAGCCCCCCTGGGAGTAACCAAGACACCCAGTAC. Protein sequence: CASSPPGSNQDTQY. The entire CDR3 reads CASSPPGSNQDTQYF.